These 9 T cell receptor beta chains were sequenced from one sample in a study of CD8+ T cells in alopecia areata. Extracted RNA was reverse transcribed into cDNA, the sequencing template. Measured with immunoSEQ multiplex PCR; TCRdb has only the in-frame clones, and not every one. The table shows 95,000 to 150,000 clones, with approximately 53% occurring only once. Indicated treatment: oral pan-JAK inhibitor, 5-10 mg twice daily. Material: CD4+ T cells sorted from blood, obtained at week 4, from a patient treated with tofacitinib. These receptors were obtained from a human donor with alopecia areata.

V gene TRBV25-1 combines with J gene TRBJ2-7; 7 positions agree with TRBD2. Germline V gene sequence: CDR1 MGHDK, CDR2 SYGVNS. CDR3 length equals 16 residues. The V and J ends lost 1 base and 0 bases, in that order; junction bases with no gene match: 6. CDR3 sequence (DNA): TGTGCCAGCAGTGAATTCGGGAGCGGGATCTCCTACGAGCAGTACTTC. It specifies CASSEFGSGISYEQYF.

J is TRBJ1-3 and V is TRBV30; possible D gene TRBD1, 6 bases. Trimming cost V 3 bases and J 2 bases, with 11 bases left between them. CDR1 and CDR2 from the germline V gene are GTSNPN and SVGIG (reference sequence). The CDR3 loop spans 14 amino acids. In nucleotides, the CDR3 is TGTGCCTGGAGCCTTACAGGGACTGGAAACACCATATATTTT. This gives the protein CAWSLTGTGNTIYF.

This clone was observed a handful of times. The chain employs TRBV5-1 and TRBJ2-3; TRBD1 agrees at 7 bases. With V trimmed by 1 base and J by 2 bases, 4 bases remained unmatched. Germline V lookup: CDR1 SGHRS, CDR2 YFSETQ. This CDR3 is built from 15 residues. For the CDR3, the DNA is TGCGCCAGCAGCTTGAGGACAGGCACCACAGATACGCAGTATTTT. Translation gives CASSLRTGTTDTQYF.

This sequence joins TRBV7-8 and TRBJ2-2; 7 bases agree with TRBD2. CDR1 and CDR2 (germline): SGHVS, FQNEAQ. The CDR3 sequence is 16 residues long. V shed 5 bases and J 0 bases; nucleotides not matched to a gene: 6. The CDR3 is CASSPRDYANTGELFF. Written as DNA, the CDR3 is TGTGCCAGCAGCCCCCGGGACTACGCGAACACCGGGGAGCTGTTTTTT.

Here the CDR3 DNA reads TGTGCCAGCAGTGTCTTTTACGGCAGCCAAACTAACTATGGCTACACCTTC. Protein product: CASSVFYGSQTNYGYTF. The genes are TRBV6-1 and TRBJ1-2; D gene ambiguous. This CDR3 spans 17 amino acids. Germline values: CDR1 MNHNS, CDR2 SASEGT. V was clipped by 4 bases and J by 0 bases, with 18 bases between them.

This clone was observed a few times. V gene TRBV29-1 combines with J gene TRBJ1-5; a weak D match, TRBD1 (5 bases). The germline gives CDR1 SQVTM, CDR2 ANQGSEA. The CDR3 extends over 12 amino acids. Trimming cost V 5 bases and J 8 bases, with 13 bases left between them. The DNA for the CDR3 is TGCAGCGTTCGGGGGTCCGGGGAGCCCCAGCATTTT. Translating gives CSVRGSGEPQHF.

The CDR3 DNA reads TGTGCCAGCAGTGGGACTAGCGGGCTGGGGCCCGTGAGCGAGCAGTACTTC. Translation: CASSGTSGLGPVSEQYF. This sequence joins TRBV2 and TRBJ2-7; TRBD2 matches 11 bases. Germline CDR1 reads SNHLY; CDR2 reads FYNNEI. Trimming cost V 4 bases and J 6 bases; bases outside gene matches: 14. The length of the CDR3 is 17 residues. The full variable domain, rest sourced from reference TRBV2 and TRBJ2-7, is EPEVTQTPSHQVTQMGQEVILRCVPISNHLYFYWYRQILGQKVEFLVSFYNNEISEKSEIFDDQFSVERPDGSNFTLKIRSTKLEDSAMYFCASSGTSGLGPVSEQYFGPGTRLTVT.

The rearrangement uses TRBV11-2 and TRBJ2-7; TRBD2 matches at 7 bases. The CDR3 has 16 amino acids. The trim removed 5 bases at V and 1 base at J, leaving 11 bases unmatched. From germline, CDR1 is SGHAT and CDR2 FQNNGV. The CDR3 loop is CASSDRGGAISYEQYF. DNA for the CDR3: TGTGCCAGCAGCGATAGGGGAGGGGCAATATCCTACGAGCAGTACTTC. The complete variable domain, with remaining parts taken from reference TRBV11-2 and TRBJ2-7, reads EAGVAQSPRYKIIEKRQSVAFWCNPISGHATLYWYQQILGQGPKLLIQFQNNGVVDDSQLPKDRFSAERLKGVDSTLKIQPAKLEDSAVYLCASSDRGGAISYEQYFGPGTRLTVT.

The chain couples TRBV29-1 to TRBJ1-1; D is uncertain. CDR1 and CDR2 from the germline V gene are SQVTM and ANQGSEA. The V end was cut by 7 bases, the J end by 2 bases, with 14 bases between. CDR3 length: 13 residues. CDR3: CSATNPLNTEAFF. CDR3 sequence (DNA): TGCAGCGCCACTAACCCCCTTAACACTGAAGCTTTCTTT. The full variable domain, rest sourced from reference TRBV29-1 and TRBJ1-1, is SAVISQKPSRDICQRGTSLTIQCQVDSQVTMMFWYRQQPGQSLTLIATANQGSEATYESGFVIDKFPISRPNLTFSTLTVSNMSPEDSSIYLCSATNPLNTEAFFGQGTRLTVV.